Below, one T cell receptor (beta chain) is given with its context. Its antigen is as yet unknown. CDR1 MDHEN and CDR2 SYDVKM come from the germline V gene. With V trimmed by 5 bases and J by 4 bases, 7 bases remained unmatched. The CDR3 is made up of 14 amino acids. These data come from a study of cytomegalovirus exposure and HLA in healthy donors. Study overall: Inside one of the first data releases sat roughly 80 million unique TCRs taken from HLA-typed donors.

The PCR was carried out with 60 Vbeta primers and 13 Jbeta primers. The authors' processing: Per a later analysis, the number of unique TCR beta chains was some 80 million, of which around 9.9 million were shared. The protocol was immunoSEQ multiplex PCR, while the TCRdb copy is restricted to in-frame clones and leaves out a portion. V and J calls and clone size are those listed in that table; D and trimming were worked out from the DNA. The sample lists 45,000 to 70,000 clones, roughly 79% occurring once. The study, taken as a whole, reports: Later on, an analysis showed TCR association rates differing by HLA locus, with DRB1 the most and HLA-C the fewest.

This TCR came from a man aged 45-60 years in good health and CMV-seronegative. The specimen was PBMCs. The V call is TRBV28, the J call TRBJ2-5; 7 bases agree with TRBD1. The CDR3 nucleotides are TGTGCCAGCAGTCTGACAGGGAAATCAGAGACCCAGTACTTC. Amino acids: CASSLTGKSETQYF.